This entry concerns a single T cell receptor (beta chain). Its target is unknown. This sample stems from a study of CD8 T cells in ankylosing spondylitis. Germline V gene sequence: CDR1 LNHNV, CDR2 YYDKDF (reference sequence). V gave up 0 bases and J gave up 8 bases, with 10 bases separating them. CDR3 length equals 14 residues. With molecular barcodes, quantitative 5'-RACE was used to make the TCR beta libraries. TCRdb passed the 5' RACE reads through MiXCR, listing each CDR3 protein once. The sample includes roughly 120,000 distinct CDR3 sequences, approximately 15% of them seen just once. Study-level points and caveats: The study looked at matched synovial fluid samples from ankylosing spondylitis patients. Disease-linked clones were reported to be significantly enriched there. Made up of 7 to 9 highly homologous variants, a TCR beta motif appeared characteristic of ankylosing spondylitis blood.

This chain uses TRBV15 with TRBJ1-4, with D hard to call. The TCR originated in a female donor with ankylosing spondylitis or in good health (not recorded which). Sequencing input: blood, either unsorted or a sorted T cell fraction (not recorded which). CDR3 sequence reads: CATSRDITQEKLFF. The CDR3 bases are TGTGCCACCAGCAGAGATATCACCCAGGAAAAACTGTTTTTT.